A single sample is the source of the 8 T cell receptor beta chains below, sequenced in a study of cytomegalovirus exposure and HLA in healthy donors. The repertoire was sequenced with immunoSEQ multiplex PCR; TCRdb's copy has only in-frame clones and lacks some. In the table there are some 80,000 clones, roughly 96% of which are singletons. Sequences were obtained from PBMCs. The origin of the receptors is a woman aged 18-29 years in good health and CMV-seronegative.

The chain combines TRBV7-8 with TRBJ2-2, with 7 bases that match TRBD1. The CDR3 spans 14 residues. The V gene's germline CDR1 is SGHVS and CDR2 FQNEAQ. After removal of 3 bases from V and 8 bases from J, the junction contained 6 bases not matched to a gene. The CDR3: CASSFTRQGGELFF. CDR3 sequence (DNA): TGTGCCAGCAGCTTCACCCGACAGGGTGGGGAGCTGTTTTTT.

V is TRBV5-1 and J is TRBJ1-1; 9 nucleotides line up with TRBD1. This CDR3 is 14 amino acids long. V trimming: 4 bases; J trimming: 5 bases; junction bases outside the gene matches: 6. Looked up from germline, CDR1 is SGHRS and CDR2 is YFSETQ. The CDR3 here is CASSDGQGSTEAFF. CDR3 sequence (DNA): TGCGCCAGCAGCGACGGACAGGGGAGTACTGAAGCTTTCTTT.

This sequence joins TRBV18 and TRBJ1-5; maybe TRBD1 (5 bases). Germline lookup yields CDR1 KGHSH and CDR2 LQKENI. This CDR3 is 16 amino acids long. The V gene lost 2 bases and the J gene lost 1 base, with 12 bases spanning the gap. This CDR3 is CASSPGEGASNQPQHF. CDR3 sequence (DNA): TGTGCCAGCTCACCAGGGGAAGGGGCGAGCAATCAGCCCCAGCATTTT.

CDR3 nucleotides: TGCAGCGTTGCAGGGGTTGAAGGCTACACCTTC. It codes for CSVAGVEGYTF. J is TRBJ1-2 and V is TRBV29-1; TRBD1 is a possible D gene (6 bases). V lost 4 bases and J lost 8, with 11 bases in between. Germline V gene lookup returns CDR1 SQVTM and CDR2 ANQGSEA. This CDR3 region has 11 residues.

The genes are TRBV10-2 and TRBJ1-1; 8 bases match TRBD1. V gave up 10 bases and J gave up 1 base; unmatched junction bases: 5. The germline V gene encodes CDR1 WSHSY and CDR2 SAAADI. This CDR3 comprises 13 residues. DNA for the CDR3: TGCGCCATCCAGGGGGCCGAGAACACTGAAGCTTTCTTT. This encodes CAIQGAENTEAFF.

The chain is built from TRBV2 and TRBJ1-1; D ambiguous. The V end lost 4 bases, the J end lost 5 bases, and 14 bases lay between the germline ends. Germline loops: CDR1 SNHLY, CDR2 FYNNEI. This CDR3 comprises 14 residues. CDR3 loop: CASSGGGGRTEAFF. The CDR3 region has the DNA TGTGCCAGCAGTGGCGGCGGCGGGCGGACTGAAGCTTTCTTT. Drawing the rest from reference TRBV2 and TRBJ1-1, the complete variable domain is EPEVTQTPSHQVTQMGQEVILRCVPISNHLYFYWYRQILGQKVEFLVSFYNNEISEKSEIFDDQFSVERPDGSNFTLKIRSTKLEDSAMYFCASSGGGGRTEAFFGQGTRLTVV.

The rearrangement uses TRBV9 and TRBJ1-6; TRBD1 matches 7 bases. CDR1 and CDR2 from the germline V gene are SGDLS and YYNGEE. The length of the CDR3 is 13 residues. V gave up 4 bases and J gave up 10 bases; unmatched junction bases: 5. CDR3 region: CASSTRQGSPLHF. The CDR3 DNA follows: TGTGCCAGCAGCACACGACAGGGCTCACCCCTCCACTTT.

The chain uses TRBV5-6 and TRBJ1-5, with D perhaps TRBD1 (5 bases). CDR1 and CDR2 from the germline V gene are SGHDT and YYEEEE. The length of the CDR3 is 16 residues. The V gene lost 1 base and the J gene lost 4 bases, with 15 bases spanning the gap. The CDR3: CASSLRTNSGNQPQHF. The CDR3 nucleotides read TGTGCCAGCAGCTTGCGGACAAACTCTGGGAATCAGCCCCAGCATTTT.